This T cell receptor beta chain was recorded in a study of blood T cells in healthy people across ages. Germline CDR1 reads SGHTA; CDR2 reads FQGNSA. The CDR3 has 13 amino acids. Trimming took 3 bases from V and 11 from J; bases not matched to a gene: 6. Primers used in a second PCR of about 7 to 11 cycles were a sample-barcoded 5' primer and a J-beta primer mix. From the 5' RACE reads, TCRdb called clonotypes with MiXCR, one entry per CDR3 protein. The sample yields more than 1 million distinct CDR3 sequences, around 43% seen once. The receptor was isolated from a woman aged 60 to 75 in good health. The sequenced sample consisted of blood. The chain carries TRBV7-2 and TRBJ2-5; TRBD2 matches 10 bases. CDR3 nucleotides: TGTGCCAGCAGCTTTGGGACTAGCGAACCGCAGTACTTC. It yields the protein CASSFGTSEPQYF.